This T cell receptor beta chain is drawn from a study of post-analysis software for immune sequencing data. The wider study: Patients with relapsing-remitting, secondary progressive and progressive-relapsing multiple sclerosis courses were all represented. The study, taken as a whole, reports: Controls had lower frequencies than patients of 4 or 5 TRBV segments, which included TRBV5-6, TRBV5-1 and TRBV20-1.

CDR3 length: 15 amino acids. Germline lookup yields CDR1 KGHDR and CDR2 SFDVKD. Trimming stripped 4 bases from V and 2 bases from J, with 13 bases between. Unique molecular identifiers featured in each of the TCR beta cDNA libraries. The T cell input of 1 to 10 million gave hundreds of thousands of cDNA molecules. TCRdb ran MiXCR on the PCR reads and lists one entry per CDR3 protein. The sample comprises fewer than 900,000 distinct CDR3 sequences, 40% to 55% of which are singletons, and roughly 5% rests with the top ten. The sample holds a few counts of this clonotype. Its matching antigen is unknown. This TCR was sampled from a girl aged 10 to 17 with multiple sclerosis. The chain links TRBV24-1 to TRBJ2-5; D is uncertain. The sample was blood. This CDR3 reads CATSDPGRPQETQYF. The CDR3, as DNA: TGTGCCACCAGTGACCCTGGTCGTCCTCAAGAGACCCAGTACTTC.